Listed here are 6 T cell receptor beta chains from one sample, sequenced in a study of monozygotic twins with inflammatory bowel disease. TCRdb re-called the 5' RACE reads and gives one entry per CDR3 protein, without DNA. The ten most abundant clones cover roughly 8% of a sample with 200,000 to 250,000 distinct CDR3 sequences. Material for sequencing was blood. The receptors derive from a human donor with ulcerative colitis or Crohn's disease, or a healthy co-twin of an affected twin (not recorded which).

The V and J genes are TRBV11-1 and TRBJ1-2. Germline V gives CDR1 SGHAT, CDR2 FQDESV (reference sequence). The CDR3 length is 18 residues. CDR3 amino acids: CASSLDLPGEGGSYGYTF.

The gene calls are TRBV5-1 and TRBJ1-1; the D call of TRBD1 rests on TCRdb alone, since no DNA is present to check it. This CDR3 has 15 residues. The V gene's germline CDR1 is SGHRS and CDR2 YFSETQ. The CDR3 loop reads CASSLGGQGSAEAFF.

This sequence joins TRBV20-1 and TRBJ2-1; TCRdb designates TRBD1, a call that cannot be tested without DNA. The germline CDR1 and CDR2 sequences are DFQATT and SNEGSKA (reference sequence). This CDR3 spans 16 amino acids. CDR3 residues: CSAGGEGGGTYNEQFF.

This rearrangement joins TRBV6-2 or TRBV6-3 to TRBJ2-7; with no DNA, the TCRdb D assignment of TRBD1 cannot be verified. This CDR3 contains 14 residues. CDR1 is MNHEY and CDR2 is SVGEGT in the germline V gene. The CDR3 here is CASSYGQVPYEQYF.

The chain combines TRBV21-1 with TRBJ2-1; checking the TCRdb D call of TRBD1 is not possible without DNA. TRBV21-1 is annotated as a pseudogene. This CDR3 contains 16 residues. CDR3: CASSNGLSQSYNEQFF.

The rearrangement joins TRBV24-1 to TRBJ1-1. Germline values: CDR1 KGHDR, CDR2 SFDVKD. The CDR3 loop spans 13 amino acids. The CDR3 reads CATSDSDTTEAFF.